Listed here are 14 T cell receptor beta chains from one sample, sequenced in a study of cytomegalovirus exposure and HLA in healthy donors. Data came from immunoSEQ multiplex PCR; TCRdb stores just in-frame clones and leaves some out. The data contain 150,000 to 200,000 clones, around 85% of them singletons. The sequenced material came from PBMCs. The receptors here all came from a woman aged 25 to 39 in good health and CMV-seronegative.

The chain carries TRBV30 and TRBJ1-4, with D possibly being TRBD1 (6 bases). Germline V gene data show CDR1 as GTSNPN and CDR2 as SVGIG (reference sequence). The CDR3 runs to 15 residues. The ends were cut back, 1 base at V and 0 bases at J, with 9 bases in the middle. The CDR3: CAWSAWDTTNEKLFF. The CDR3 region has the DNA TGTGCCTGGAGTGCCTGGGACACAACTAATGAAAAACTGTTTTTT.

The rearrangement uses TRBV7-6 and TRBJ2-1, with D possibly being TRBD2 (6 bases). The CDR3 loop spans 13 amino acids. V lost 5 bases and J 2 bases, leaving 7 bases between the germline ends. Per germline, CDR1 SGHVS and CDR2 FNYEAQ. The CDR3 reads CASSGGTYNEQFF. The CDR3 DNA reads as TGTGCCAGCAGCGGCGGGACCTACAATGAGCAGTTCTTC.

The V and J genes are TRBV4-2 and TRBJ2-7, with 9 bases lining up with TRBD1. Trimming took 3 bases from V and 2 from J; bases not matched to a gene: 8. CDR1 is LGHNA, CDR2 YNFKEQ, per germline. This CDR3 region has 16 residues. CDR3 protein: CASSQASGTGTYEQYF. In nucleotides, the CDR3 is TGTGCCAGCAGCCAGGCGTCCGGGACAGGGACCTACGAGCAGTACTTC.

The rearrangement links TRBV2 to TRBJ2-3; D uncertain. Germline V gene sequence: CDR1 SNHLY, CDR2 FYNNEI. The CDR3 is 16 residues long. V was pared by 1 base and J by 2 bases, with 13 bases between. The CDR3 region is CASSEGTSPHTDTQYF. CDR3 sequence (DNA): TGTGCCAGCAGTGAAGGGACCTCCCCCCACACAGATACGCAGTATTTT.

The chain employs TRBV27 and TRBJ1-5, with a tentative D call TRBD1 (6 bases). Germline V gives CDR1 MNHEY, CDR2 SMNVEV (reference sequence). The ends were cut back, 5 bases at V and 2 bases at J, with 10 bases in the middle. This CDR3 has 14 residues. The CDR3 DNA is TGTGCCAGCAGTCTCAGGGGCGGCAATCAGCCCCAGCATTTT. It is translated as CASSLRGGNQPQHF.

V and J are TRBV7-9 and TRBJ1-3; perhaps TRBD1 as D (6 bases). The CDR3 sequence is 15 residues long. Looked up from germline, CDR1 is SEHNR and CDR2 is FQNEAQ (reference sequence). Deletions cut 3 bases from V and 0 bases from J, with 9 bases between. CDR3 region: CASSFQGSSGNTIYF. The DNA of the CDR3 is TGTGCCAGCAGCTTCCAGGGGAGCTCTGGAAACACCATATATTTT.

The chain couples TRBV15 to TRBJ1-2; D is unclear. The V and J ends lost 2 bases and 1 base respectively, with 14 bases between them. The V gene's germline CDR1 is LNHNV and CDR2 YYDKDF (reference sequence). There are 16 residues in the CDR3. The CDR3 sequence is CATSRLRSRDNYGYTF. The CDR3 DNA reads TGTGCCACCAGCAGACTTAGATCGAGAGATAACTATGGCTACACCTTC. The whole variable domain, filled in from reference TRBV15 and TRBJ1-2, reads DAMVIQNPRYQVTQFGKPVTLSCSQTLNHNVMYWYQQKSSQAPKLLFHYYDKDFNNEADTPDNFQSRRPNTSFCFLDIRSPGLGDTAMYLCATSRLRSRDNYGYTFGSGTRLTVV.

This clone was seen a single time. The chain has TRBV4-3 and TRBJ1-6; D not certain. CDR3 length: 13 amino acids. Germline V gene data show CDR1 as LGHNA and CDR2 as YSLEER. V lost 3 bases and J 10 bases, leaving 10 bases between the germline ends. The CDR3 loop is CASSHRSGSPLHF. The DNA of the CDR3 is TGCGCCAGCAGCCACCGCTCTGGGTCACCCCTCCACTTT.

The genes are TRBV4-1 and TRBJ1-2; the D gene is possibly TRBD1 (6 bases). This CDR3 contains 13 residues. Looked up from germline, CDR1 is MGHRA and CDR2 is YSYEKL. The V end lost 0 bases, the J end lost 7 bases, and 9 bases lay between the germline ends. This CDR3 reads CASSQDQGSGYTF. The CDR3 nucleotides read TGCGCCAGCAGCCAAGATCAGGGGAGTGGCTACACCTTC.

J is TRBJ2-5 and V is TRBV20-1; no clear D gene. V gave up 6 bases and J gave up 5 bases, with 10 bases separating them. The V gene's germline CDR1 is DFQATT and CDR2 SNEGSKA (reference sequence). The CDR3 consists of 11 residues. This CDR3 is CSAAPGETQYF. The CDR3 bases are TGCAGTGCAGCCCCCGGGGAGACCCAGTACTTC.

J is TRBJ2-7 and V is TRBV19; the match to TRBD1 covers 8 bases. The length of the CDR3 is 14 residues. Trimming removed 4 bases from V and 4 bases from J; junction bases left unmatched: 6. CDR1 and CDR2 (germline): LNHDA, SQIVND (reference sequence). The CDR3 sequence is CASSTGQGAYEQYF. DNA for the CDR3: TGTGCCAGTAGTACTGGGCAGGGGGCGTACGAGCAGTACTTC.

This chain links TRBV29-1 with TRBJ1-2; possible D gene TRBD1, 5 bases. The CDR3 runs to 12 residues. The germline gives CDR1 SQVTM, CDR2 ANQGSEA. V gave up 6 bases and J gave up 1 base, with 9 bases separating them. The CDR3 sequence is CSVADSNYGYTF. Written as DNA, the CDR3 is TGCAGCGTCGCAGACAGTAACTATGGCTACACCTTC.

This clone turned up a few times. This sequence joins TRBV25-1 and TRBJ1-6; no reliable D call. From germline, CDR1 is MGHDK and CDR2 SYGVNS. V dropped 4 bases and J dropped 14 bases, with 15 bases sitting between them. The CDR3 is 13 amino acids. This CDR3 is CASSGRWDRSLHF. DNA for the CDR3: TGTGCCAGCAGTGGTAGGTGGGATAGGTCCCTCCACTTT.

The chain has TRBV7-3 and TRBJ2-2, with D unresolved. This CDR3 is 12 amino acids long. Trimming removed 5 bases at V and 7 bases at J, with 8 bases between. Looked up from germline, CDR1 is SGHTA and CDR2 is FQGTGA. CDR3 region: CASSQSLGELFF. CDR3 coding DNA: TGTGCCAGCAGCCAAAGCCTCGGGGAGCTGTTTTTT.